This T cell receptor (beta chain) was documented in a study of beta chain features in type 1 diabetes. CDR3 size: 16 residues. The germline gives CDR1 MDHEN, CDR2 SYDVKM. Trimming took 3 bases from V and 4 from J; bases not matched to a gene: 8. This clone has more than one count but fewer than ten. What it binds is not known. Purity exceeded 95% in all sorted populations. Expressed TCRB transcripts were sequenced after all isolated RNA was converted to cDNA. Naive, central memory and regulatory T cell samples yielded around 3.9 million reads on average. Profiled with immunoSEQ multiplex PCR; TCRdb holds only in-frame clones, not every one. The sample lists about 170,000 clones; over 6% were seen once. Whole-study results and caveats: The analysis here could not establish whether HLA type shapes TCRB rearrangement. Within each of all four CD4+ subsets, Type 1 diabetes patients had TCRB CDR3s that were moderately but significantly shorter.

The receptor comes from a man between 18 and 29 years old with type 1 diabetes. The sample consisted of central memory CD4+ T cells from blood. This chain joins TRBV28 and TRBJ2-3; 9 bases align to TRBD1. DNA of the CDR3: TGTGCCAGCAGTTTCTCTACAGGGGGCTCGGCAGATACGCAGTATTTT. Translation gives CASSFSTGGSADTQYF.